The entry that follows covers one T cell receptor beta chain sequence. Its antigen is undetermined. These data belong to a study of OX40 agonist ivuxolimab in advanced cancers. Study-wide background: Partial responses were achieved by three patients, of whom one had hepatocellular carcinoma and two had cutaneous melanoma.

This CDR3 is built from 15 residues. Per germline, CDR1 MDHEN and CDR2 SYDVKM. V shed 2 bases, J shed 10 bases, and the junction held 4 bases outside the gene matches. Method: immunoSEQ multiplex PCR; TCRdb's copy keeps in-frame clones and lacks some. This repertoire shows around 120,000 clones, 75% to 90% found once; its top ten account for more than 0.45%. Findings and limits, study-wide: The study found that CD8+ T cells averaged more expanded clones than CD4+.

The J gene is TRBJ2-3, the V gene TRBV28, with 15 bases matching TRBD2. The input for sequencing was CD4+ or CD8+ T cells sorted from blood, taken in a trial of the OX40 agonist ivuxolimab. The TCR originated in an adult with an advanced solid tumor such as melanoma, head and neck, liver or kidney cancer. The CDR3 loop is CASSLKGLAGGAQYF. The CDR3 DNA follows: TGTGCCAGCAGTTTAAAGGGACTAGCGGGGGGAGCGCAGTATTTT.